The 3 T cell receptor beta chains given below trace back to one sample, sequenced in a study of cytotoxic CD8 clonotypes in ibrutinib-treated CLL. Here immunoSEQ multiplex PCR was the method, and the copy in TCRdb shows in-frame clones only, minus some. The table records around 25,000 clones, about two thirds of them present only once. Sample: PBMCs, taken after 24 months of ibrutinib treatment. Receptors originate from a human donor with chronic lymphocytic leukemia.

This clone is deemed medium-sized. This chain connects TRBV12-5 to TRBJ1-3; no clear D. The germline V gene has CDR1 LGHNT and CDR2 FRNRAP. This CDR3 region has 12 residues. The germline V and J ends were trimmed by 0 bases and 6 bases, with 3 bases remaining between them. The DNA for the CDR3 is TGTGCTAGTGGTTTGGTACAAAACACCATATATTTT. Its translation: CASGLVQNTIYF.

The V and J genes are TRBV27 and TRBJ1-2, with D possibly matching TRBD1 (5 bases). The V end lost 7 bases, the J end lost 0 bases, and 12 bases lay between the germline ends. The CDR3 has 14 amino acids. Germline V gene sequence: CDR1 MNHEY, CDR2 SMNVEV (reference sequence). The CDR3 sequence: CASNLKGSNYGYTF. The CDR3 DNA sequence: TGTGCCAGCAACCTGAAGGGGTCTAACTATGGCTACACCTTC.

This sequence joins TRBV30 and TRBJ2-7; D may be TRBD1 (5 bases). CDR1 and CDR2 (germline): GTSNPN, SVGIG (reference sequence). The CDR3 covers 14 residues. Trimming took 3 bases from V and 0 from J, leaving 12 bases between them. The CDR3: CAWRGVSSSYEQYF. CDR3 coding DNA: TGTGCCTGGAGAGGGGTGTCCAGCTCCTACGAGCAGTACTTC.